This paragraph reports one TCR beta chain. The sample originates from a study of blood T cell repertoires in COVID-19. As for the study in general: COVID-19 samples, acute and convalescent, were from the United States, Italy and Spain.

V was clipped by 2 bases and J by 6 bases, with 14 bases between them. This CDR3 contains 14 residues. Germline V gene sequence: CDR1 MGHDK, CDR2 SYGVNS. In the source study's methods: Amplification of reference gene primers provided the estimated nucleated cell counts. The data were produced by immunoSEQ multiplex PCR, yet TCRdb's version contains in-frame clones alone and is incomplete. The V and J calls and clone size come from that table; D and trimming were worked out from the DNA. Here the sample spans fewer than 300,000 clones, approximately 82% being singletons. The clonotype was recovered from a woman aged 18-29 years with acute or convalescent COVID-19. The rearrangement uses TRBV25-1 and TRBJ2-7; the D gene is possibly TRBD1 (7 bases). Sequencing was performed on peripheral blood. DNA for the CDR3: TGTGCCAGCAGTGAAGCGGGACAGCTGGTCGAGCAGTACTTC. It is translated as CASSEAGQLVEQYF.